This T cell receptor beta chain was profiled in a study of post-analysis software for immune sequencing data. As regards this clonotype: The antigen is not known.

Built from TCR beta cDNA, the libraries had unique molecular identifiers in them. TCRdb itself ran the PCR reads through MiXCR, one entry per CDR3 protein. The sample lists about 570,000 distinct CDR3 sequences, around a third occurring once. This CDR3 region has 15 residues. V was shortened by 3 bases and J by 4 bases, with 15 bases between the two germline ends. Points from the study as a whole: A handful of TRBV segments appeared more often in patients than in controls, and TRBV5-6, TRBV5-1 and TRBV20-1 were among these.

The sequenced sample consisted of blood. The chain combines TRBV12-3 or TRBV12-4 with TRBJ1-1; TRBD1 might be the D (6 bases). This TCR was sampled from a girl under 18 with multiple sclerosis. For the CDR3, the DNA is TGTGCCAGCAGTTTCCAGGCGGGAGGGGGCACTGAAGCTTTCTTT. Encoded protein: CASSFQAGGGTEAFF.